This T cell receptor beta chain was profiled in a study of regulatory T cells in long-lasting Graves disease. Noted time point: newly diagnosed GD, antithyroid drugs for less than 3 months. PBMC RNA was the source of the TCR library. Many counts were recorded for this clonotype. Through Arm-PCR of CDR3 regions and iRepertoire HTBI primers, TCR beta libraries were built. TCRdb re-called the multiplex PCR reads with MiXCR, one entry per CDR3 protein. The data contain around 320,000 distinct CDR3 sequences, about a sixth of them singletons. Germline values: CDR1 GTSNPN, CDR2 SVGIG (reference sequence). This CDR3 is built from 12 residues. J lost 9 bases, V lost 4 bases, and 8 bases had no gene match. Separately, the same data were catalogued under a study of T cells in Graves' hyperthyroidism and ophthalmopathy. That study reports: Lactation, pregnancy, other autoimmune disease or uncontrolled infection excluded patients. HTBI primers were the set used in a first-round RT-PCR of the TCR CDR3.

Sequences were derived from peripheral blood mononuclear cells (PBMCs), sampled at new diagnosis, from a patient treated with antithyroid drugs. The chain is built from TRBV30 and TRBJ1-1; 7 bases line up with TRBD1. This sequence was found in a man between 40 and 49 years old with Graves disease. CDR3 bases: TGTGCCTGGACCCGGGACAGAGCGAAAGCTTTCTTT. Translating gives CAWTRDRAKAFF.